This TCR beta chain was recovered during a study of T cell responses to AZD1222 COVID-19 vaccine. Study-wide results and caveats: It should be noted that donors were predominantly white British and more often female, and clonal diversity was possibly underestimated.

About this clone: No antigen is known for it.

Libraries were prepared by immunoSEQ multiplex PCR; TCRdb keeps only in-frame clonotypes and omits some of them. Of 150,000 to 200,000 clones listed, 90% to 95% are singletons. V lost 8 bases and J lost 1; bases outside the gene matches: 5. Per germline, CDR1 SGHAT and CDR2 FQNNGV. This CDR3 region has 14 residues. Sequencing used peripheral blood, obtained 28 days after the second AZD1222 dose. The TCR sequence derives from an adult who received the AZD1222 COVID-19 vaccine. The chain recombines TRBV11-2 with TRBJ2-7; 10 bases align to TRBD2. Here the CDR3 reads CASALAGVSYEQYF. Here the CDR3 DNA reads TGTGCCAGCGCCCTAGCGGGGGTGTCCTACGAGCAGTACTTC.